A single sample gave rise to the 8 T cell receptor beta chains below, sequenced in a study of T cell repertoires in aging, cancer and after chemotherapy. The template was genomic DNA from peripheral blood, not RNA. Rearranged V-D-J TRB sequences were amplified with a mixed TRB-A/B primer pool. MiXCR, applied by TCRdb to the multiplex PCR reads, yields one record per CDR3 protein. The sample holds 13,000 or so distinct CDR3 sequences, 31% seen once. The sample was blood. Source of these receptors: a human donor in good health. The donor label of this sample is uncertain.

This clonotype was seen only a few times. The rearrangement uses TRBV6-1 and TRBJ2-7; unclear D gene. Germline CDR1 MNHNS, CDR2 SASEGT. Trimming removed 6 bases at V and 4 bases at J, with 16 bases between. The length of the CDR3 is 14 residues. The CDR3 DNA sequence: TGTGCCAGCAGGGAAAGGAAGGTCCCGTACGAGCAGTACTTC. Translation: CASRERKVPYEQYF.

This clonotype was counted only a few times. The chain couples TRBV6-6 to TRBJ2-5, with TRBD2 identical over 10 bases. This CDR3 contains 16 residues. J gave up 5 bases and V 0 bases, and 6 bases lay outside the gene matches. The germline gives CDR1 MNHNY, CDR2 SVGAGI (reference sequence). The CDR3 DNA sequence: TGTGCCAGCAGTTACTCGGCGGGACTAGCGAGCGAGACCCAGTACTTC. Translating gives CASSYSAGLASETQYF.

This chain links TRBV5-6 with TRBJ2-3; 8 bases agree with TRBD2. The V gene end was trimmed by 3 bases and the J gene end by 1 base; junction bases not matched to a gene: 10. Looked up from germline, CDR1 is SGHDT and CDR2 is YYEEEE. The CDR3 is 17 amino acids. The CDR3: CASSWIRTSPRTDTQYF. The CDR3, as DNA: TGTGCCAGCAGCTGGATTAGGACTAGCCCCCGCACAGATACGCAGTATTTT.

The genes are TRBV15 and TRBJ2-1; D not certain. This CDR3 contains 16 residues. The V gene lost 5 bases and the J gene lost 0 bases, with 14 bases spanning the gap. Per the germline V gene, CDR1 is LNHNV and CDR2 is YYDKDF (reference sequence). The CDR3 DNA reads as TGTGCCACCAGCCTAAACGGCAGGAGCTCCTACAATGAGCAGTTCTTC. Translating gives CATSLNGRSSYNEQFF.

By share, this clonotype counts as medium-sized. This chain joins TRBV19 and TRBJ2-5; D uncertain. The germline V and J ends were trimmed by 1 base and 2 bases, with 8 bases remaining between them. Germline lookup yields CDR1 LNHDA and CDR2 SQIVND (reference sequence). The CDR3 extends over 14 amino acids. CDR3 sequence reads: CASSIGHLQETQYF. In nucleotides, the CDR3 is TGTGCCAGTAGTATAGGACACCTTCAAGAGACCCAGTACTTC.

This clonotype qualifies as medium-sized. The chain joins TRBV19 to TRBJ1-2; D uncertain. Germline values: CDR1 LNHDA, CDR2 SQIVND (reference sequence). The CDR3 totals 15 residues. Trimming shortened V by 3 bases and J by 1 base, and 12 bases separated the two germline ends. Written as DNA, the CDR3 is TGTGCCAGTAGTATCTCTGGTAACCTTAACTATGGCTACACCTTC. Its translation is CASSISGNLNYGYTF. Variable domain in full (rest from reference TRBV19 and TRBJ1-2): DGGITQSPKYLFRKEGQNVTLSCEQNLNHDAMYWYRQDPGQGLRLIYYSQIVNDFQKGDIAEGYSVSREKKESFPLTVTSAQKNPTAFYLCASSISGNLNYGYTFGSGTRLTVV.

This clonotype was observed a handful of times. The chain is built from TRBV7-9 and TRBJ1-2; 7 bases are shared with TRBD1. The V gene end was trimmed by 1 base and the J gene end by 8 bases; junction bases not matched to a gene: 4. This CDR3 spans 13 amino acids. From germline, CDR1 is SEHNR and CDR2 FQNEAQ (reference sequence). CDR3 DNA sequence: TGTGCCAGCAGCTTAGATGGAGGGGGCGGCTACACCTTC. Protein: CASSLDGGGGYTF.

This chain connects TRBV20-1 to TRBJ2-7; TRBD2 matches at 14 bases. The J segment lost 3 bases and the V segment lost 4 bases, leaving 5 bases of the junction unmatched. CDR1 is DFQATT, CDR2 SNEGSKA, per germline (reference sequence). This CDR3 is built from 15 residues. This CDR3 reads CSANAGTSGGYEQYF. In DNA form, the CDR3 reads TGCAGTGCTAACGCCGGGACTAGCGGGGGCTACGAGCAGTACTTC.